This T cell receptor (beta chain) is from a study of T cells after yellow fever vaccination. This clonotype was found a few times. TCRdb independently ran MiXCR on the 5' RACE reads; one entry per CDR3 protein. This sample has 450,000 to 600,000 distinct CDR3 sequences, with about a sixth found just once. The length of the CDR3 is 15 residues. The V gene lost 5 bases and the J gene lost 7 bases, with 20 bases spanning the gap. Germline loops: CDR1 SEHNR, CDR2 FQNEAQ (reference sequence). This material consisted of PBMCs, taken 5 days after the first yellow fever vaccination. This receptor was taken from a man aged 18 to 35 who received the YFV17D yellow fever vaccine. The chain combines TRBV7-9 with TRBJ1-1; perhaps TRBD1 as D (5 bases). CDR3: CASSPWGSGVGEAFF. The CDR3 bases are TGTGCCAGCAGCCCTTGGGGGTCCGGTGTGGGTGAAGCTTTCTTT.